The 2 T cell receptor beta chains given below trace back to one sample, sequenced in a study of T cell changes during pregnancy in multiple sclerosis. Produced via immunoSEQ multiplex PCR; TCRdb's table is partial and in-frame only. The sample consists of 90,000 or so clones, around 93% of them appearing once. Specimen: peripheral blood, collected in the first trimester of pregnancy. The receptors come from a female donor in good health, enrolled as a control in a pregnancy study.

This rearrangement joins TRBV6-5 to TRBJ2-2; TRBD1 is a possible D gene (6 bases). The germline V gene has CDR1 MNHEY and CDR2 SVGAGI. This CDR3 has 13 residues. V shed 6 bases and J shed 6 bases, with 11 bases lying between them. Here the CDR3 reads CASRETGSGELFF. CDR3 DNA: TGTGCCAGCAGAGAGACAGGATCCGGGGAGCTGTTTTTT.

CDR3 DNA: TGCGCCAGCAGCTTGGGGAGGTGGTCGGAGAACACTGAAGCTTTCTTT. It yields the protein CASSLGRWSENTEAFF. This chain uses TRBV5-1 with TRBJ1-1; D is unresolved. This CDR3 spans 16 amino acids. Germline assignment: CDR1 SGHRS and CDR2 YFSETQ. The V and J ends lost 0 bases and 1 base respectively, with 13 bases between them.